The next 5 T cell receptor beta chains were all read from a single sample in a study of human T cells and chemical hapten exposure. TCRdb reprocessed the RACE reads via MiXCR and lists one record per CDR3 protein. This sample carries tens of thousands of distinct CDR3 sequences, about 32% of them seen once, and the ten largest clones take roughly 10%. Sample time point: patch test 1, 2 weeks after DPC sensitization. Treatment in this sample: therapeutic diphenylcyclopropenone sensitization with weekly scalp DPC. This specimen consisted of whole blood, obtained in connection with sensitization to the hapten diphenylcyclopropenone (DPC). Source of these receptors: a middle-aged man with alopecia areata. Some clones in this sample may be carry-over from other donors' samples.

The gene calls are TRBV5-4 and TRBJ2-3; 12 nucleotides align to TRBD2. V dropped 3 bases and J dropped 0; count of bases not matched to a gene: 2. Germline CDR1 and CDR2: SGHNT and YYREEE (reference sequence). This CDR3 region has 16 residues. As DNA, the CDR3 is TGTGCCAGCAGCTCGGGGACTAGCGGGAGCACAGATACGCAGTATTTT. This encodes CASSSGTSGSTDTQYF.

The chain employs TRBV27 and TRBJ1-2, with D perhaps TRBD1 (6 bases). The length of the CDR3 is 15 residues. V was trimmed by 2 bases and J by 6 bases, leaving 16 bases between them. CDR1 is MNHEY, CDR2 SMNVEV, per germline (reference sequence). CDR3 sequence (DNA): TGTGCCAGCAGTTTAACAGGGCGGGAGGTAGATGGCTACACCTTC. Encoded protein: CASSLTGREVDGYTF.

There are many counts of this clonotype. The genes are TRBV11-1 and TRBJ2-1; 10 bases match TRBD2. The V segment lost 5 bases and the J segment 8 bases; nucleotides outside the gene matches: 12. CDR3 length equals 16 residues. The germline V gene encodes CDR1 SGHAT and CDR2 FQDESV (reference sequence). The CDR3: CASSAPTSGSAHEQFF. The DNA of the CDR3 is TGTGCCAGCAGCGCCCCGACTAGCGGGTCTGCCCATGAGCAGTTCTTC.

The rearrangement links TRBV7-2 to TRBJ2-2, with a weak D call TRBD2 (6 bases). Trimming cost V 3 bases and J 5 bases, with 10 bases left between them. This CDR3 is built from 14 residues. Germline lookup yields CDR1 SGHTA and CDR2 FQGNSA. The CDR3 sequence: CASSLAGRTGELFF. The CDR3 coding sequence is TGTGCCAGCAGCTTGGCGGGACGGACCGGGGAGCTGTTTTTT. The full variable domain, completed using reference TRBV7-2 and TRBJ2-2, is GAGVSQSPSNKVTEKGKDVELRCDPISGHTALYWYRQSLGQGLEFLIYFQGNSAPDKSGLPSDRFSAERTGGSVSTLTIQRTQQEDSAVYLCASSLAGRTGELFFGEGSRLTVL.

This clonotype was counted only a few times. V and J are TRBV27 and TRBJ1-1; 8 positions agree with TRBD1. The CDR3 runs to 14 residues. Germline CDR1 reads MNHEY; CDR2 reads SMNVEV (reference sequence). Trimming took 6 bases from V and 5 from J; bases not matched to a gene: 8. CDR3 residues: CASSFRTGRTEAFF. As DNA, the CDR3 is TGTGCCAGCAGCTTCCGGACAGGGAGGACTGAAGCTTTCTTT.